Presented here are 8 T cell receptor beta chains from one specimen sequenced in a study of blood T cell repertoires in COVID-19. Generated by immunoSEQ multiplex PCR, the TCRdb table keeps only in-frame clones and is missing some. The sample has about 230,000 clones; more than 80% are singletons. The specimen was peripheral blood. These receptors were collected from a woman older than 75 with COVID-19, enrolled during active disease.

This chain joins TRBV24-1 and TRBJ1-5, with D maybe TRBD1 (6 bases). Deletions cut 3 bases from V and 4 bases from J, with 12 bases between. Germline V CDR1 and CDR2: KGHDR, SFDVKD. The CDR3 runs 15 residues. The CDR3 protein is CATSDADSGNQPQHF. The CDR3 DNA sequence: TGTGCCACCAGTGATGCGGACAGTGGTAATCAGCCCCAGCATTTT.

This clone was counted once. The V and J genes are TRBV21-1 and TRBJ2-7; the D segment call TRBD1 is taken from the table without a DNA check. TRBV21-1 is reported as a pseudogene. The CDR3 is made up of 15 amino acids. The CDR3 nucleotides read TGTGCCAGCAGCGCCCGACAGGGGCCGTCTTGCGAGCAGTACTTC. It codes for CASSARQGPSCEQYF.

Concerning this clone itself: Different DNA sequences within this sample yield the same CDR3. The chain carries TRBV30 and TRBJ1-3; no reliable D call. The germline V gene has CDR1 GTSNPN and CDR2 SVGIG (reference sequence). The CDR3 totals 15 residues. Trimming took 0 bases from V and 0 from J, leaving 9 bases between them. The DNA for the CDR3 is TGTGCCTGGAGTGTAAGGCGGAGCTCTGGAAACACCATATATTTT. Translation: CAWSVRRSSGNTIYF.

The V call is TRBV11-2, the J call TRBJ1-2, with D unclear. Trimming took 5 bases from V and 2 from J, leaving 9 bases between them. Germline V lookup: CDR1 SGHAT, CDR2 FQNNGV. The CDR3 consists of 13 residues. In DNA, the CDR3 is TGTGCCAGCAGCACCAGCGGGAACTATGGCTACACCTTC. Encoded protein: CASSTSGNYGYTF.

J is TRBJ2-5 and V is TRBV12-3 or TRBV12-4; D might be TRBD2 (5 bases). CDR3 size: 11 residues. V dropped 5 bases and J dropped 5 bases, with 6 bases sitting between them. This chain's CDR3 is CASSREETQYF. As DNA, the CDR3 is TGTGCCAGCAGTAGGGAGGAGACCCAGTACTTC.

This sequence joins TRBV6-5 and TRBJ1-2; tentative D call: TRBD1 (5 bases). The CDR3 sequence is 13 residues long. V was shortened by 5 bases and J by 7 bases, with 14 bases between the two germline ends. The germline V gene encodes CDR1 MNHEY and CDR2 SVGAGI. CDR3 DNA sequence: TGTGCCAGCAGTCTGAGGCAGGGTAGTGGCTACACCTTC. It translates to CASSLRQGSGYTF.

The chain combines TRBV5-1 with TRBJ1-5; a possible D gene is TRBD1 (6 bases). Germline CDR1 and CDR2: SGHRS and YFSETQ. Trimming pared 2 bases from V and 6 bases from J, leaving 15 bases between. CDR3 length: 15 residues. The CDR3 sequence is CASSLGGGWAQPQHF. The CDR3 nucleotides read TGCGCCAGCAGCTTAGGGGGTGGTTGGGCTCAGCCCCAGCATTTT.

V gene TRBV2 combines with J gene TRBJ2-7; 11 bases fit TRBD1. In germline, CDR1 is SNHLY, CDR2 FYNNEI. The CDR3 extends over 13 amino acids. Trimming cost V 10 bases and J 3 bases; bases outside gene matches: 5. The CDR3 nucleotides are TGTGCCACCTCCGGGACAGGGGGCTACGAGCAGTACTTC. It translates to CATSGTGGYEQYF.